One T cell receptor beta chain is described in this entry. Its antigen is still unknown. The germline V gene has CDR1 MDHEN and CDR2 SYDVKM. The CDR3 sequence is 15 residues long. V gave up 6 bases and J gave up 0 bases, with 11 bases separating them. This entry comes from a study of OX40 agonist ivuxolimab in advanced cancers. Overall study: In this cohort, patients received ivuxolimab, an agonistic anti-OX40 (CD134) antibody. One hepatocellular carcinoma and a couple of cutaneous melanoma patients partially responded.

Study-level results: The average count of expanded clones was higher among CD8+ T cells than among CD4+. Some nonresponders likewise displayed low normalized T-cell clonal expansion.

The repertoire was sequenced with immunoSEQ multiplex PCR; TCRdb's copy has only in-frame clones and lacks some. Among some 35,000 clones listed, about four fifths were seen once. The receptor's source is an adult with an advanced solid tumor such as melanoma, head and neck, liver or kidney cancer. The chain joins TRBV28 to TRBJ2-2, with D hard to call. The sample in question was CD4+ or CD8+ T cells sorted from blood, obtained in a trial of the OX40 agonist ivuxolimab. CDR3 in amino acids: CASSPEATNTGELFF. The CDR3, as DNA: TGTGCCAGCAGCCCTGAGGCTACGAACACCGGGGAGCTGTTTTTT.